This TCR beta chain was recovered during a study of OX40 agonist ivuxolimab in advanced cancers. Background on the whole study: Ivuxolimab, which targeted the costimulatory receptor OX40 (CD134), was an agonistic, fully human IgG2 monoclonal antibody. Among the roughly 52 dose-escalation patients, about 19 had hepatocellular carcinoma, 15 or so melanoma, 9 renal cell carcinoma and 9 head and neck cancer. Intravenous ivuxolimab was administered to patients every 2 weeks at six dose levels: 0.01, 0.1, 0.3, 1.5, 3 and 10 mg/kg. Patients were allowed to have had prior anti-PD-1, anti-PD-L1 or anti-CTLA-4 therapy, and about 40% of the dose-escalation patients had been treated with checkpoint inhibitors. Partial responses occurred in three dose-escalation patients: two with cutaneous melanoma and one with hepatocellular carcinoma. A male proportion of almost 85% and a mean age of roughly 55 years, ranging from about 20 to 79, were recorded for the dose-escalation cohort. Peripheral TCRbeta sequencing was intended to test whether TCR sequence diversity was altered and clonal T-cell expansion was caused by ivuxolimab. The paper covers the monotherapy dose-escalation part of the phase I ivuxolimab trial, which included N ≈ 50 patients. Overall results and qualifications from the work: Partial responders in the 0.1-3.0 mg/kg groups had among the lowest normalized peripheral clonal expansion, especially among CD8+ T cells. Low levels of normalized T-cell clonal expansion were also seen in some patients who did not respond. The antigen specificity of the clonally expanded peripheral T cells was not determined. After ivuxolimab, expanded clones were on average more numerous among CD8+ T cells than among CD4+ T cells. At doses of 0.1 to 3.0 mg/kg, clonal expansion of both CD4+ and CD8+ T cells in blood was seen between baseline and week 6.

The trial excluded patients who had a history of autoimmune disease or who were on systemic immunosuppression. Peripheral blood for TCR sequencing was collected from all dose cohorts at baseline, on cycle 4 day 1, and on cycle 7 day 1. Samples came from an open-label, multicenter, first-in-human phase I dose-escalation trial of ivuxolimab. Adults with locally advanced or metastatic head and neck squamous cell, hepatocellular, melanoma or renal cell carcinoma were enrolled in the trial. Before TCR sequencing, CD4+ and CD8+ T cells were separately sorted from peripheral blood. As for this clone: Its antigen is unknown. The input lacks base qualities; no much larger clone sits a single base away.

The CDR3 measures 15 amino acids from cysteine to phenylalanine. Just the 45-base CDR3 DNA is kept, in frame starting at base 1. Relative to germline, V is missing 5 bases and J is missing 4 bases, with 7 bases of the junction outside any gene match. The germline V gene (reference sequence) yields SEHNR for CDR1 and FQNEAQ for CDR2. For sequencing of the TCRbeta CDR3 region, genomic DNA was extracted from the sorted cells. The immunoSEQ Assay was used to sequence the TCRbeta CDR3 regions. Here the immuneACCESS table is served through TCRdb, limited to in-frame sequences with V and J called. Missing clones are a known gap in these copies; in checked studies unresolved V genes cover under half, and the rest lacks a known reason. In all, the sample holds more than 45,000 clones, and roughly 85% of those were seen once. The ten largest clones represent less than 4% of the sample.

The sequence was collected from an adult with an advanced solid tumor such as melanoma, head and neck, liver or kidney cancer. The rearrangement joined TRBV7-9 to TRBJ2-1, and 8 junctional nucleotides match TRBD2. The source was CD4+ or CD8+ T cells sorted from blood, collected in a trial of the OX40 agonist ivuxolimab. The CDR3 corresponds to CASSLPGTRYNEQFF. The nucleotide sequence is TGTGCCAGCAGCCTCCCCGGGACTAGGTACAATGAGCAGTTCTTC.